This entry is about one T cell receptor beta chain. Its specificity is unknown. Germline trimming cut 4 bases from V and 7 bases from J; bases unmatched to any gene: 16. CDR3 length: 16 amino acids. CDR1 is SGHRS, CDR2 YFSETQ, per germline. The sample is drawn from a study of T-cell reconstitution after alpha-beta-depleted transplantation in children. Study-level results: Hyperexpanded clones declined; after one year, newly produced T cells mostly supplied diversity. Certain patients had high TCRbeta diversity at day 60, and it came from recipient T cells and thymic progenitors that survived. Several hundred graft clones that had expanded were reportedly the source of alpha-beta T cells about two months after transplant.

Unique molecular identifiers were incorporated into the prepared TCRbeta library. TCRdb itself ran the PCR reads through MiXCR, one entry per CDR3 protein. The sample yields hundreds of thousands of distinct CDR3 sequences, over 10% seen once. The source material was PBMCs, sampled before TCRalphabeta/CD19-depleted stem cell transplant. The sequence was collected from a girl aged 2 to 9 with congenital amegakaryocytic thrombocytopenia, due to receive a stem cell transplant. The rearrangement joins TRBV5-1 to TRBJ2-7; 8 bases are a match to TRBD1. CDR3 sequence reads: CASSHDAGTGPFEQYF. The CDR3, as DNA: TGCGCCAGCAGCCACGACGCCGGGACAGGCCCCTTTGAGCAGTACTTC.